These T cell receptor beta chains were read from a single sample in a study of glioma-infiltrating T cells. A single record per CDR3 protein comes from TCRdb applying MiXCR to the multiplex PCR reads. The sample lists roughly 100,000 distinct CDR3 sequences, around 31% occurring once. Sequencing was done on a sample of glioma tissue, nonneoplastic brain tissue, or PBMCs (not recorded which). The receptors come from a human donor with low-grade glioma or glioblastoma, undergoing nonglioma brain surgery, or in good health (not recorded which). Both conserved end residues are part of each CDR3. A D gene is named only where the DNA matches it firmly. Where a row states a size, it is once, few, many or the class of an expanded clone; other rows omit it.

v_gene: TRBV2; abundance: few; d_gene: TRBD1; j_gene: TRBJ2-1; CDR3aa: CASLERWDRYNEQFF; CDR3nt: TGTGCCAGCCTAGAAAGGTGGGACAGGTACAATGAGCAGTTCTTC
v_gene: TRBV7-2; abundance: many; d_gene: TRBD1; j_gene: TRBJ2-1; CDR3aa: CASSPRVGGQGNEQFF; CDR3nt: TGTGCCAGCAGCCCAAGGGTGGGTGGACAGGGCAATGAGCAGTTCTTC
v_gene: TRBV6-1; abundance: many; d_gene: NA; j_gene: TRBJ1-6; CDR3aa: CASRIPGDSPLHF; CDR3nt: TGTGCCAGCAGAATTCCAGGGGATTCACCCCTCCACTTT
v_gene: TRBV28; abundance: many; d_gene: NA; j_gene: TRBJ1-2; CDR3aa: CASRSTGRINYGYTF; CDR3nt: TGTGCCAGCAGATCTACAGGGAGGATTAACTATGGCTACACCTTC
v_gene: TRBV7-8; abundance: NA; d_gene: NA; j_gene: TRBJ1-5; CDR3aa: CASSSSGRGSNQPQHF; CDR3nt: TGTGCCAGCAGCTCGAGCGGCAGGGGTAGCAATCAGCCCCAGCATTTT
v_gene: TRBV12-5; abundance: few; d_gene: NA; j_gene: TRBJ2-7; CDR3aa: CASGLPEQYF; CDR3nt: TGTGCTAGTGGTTTGCCCGAGCAGTACTTC
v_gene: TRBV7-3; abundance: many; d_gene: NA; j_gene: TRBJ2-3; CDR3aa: CASSPVGDGDTQYF; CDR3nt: TGTGCCAGCAGCCCCGTGGGTGACGGAGATACGCAGTATTTT
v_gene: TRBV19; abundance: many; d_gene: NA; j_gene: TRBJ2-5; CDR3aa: CASSGTVQRQETQYF; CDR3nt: TGTGCCAGTAGTGGTACAGTCCAACGCCAAGAGACCCAGTACTTC
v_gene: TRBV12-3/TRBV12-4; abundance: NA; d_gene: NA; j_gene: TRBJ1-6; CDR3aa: CASSTDYNSLLHF; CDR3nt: TGTGCCAGCAGTACAGACTATAATTCACTCCTCCACTTT
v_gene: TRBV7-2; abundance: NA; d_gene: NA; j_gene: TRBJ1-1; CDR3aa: CASSSRQTTEAFF; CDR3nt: TGTGCCAGCAGCTCAAGACAGACCACCGAAGCTTTCTTT
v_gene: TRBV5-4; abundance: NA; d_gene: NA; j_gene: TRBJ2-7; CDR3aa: CASTIHGIHEQYF; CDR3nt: TGTGCCAGCACAATACACGGTATCCACGAGCAGTACTTC
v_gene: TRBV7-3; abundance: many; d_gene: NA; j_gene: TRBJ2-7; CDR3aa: CASSISSYEQYF; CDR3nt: TGTGCCAGCAGCATAAGCTCCTACGAGCAGTACTTC
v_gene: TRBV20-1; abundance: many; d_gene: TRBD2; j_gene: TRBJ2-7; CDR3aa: CSALTPSGTYEQYF; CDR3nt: TGCAGTGCCCTAACCCCTAGCGGGACCTACGAGCAGTACTTC
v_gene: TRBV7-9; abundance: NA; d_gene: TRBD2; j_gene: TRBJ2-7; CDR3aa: CASSFRGGEQYF; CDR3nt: TGTGCCAGCAGCTTCCGGGGGGGGGAGCAGTACTTC
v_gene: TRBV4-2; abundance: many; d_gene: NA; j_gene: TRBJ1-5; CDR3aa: CASSQAVGNQPQHF; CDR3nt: TGTGCCAGCAGCCAAGCCGTTGGCAATCAGCCCCAGCATTTT
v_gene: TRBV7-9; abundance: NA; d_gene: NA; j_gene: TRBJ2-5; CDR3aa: CASSLWEETQYF; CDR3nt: TGTGCCAGCAGCTTATGGGAAGAGACCCAGTACTTC